This TCR beta chain originates from a study of blood T cell repertoires in COVID-19. Study overall: Acute and convalescent COVID-19 samples came from the United States, Italy and Spain. From T cells, B-cell-depleted T cells, or PBMCs came the material, which was cDNA or gDNA.

The CDR3 is made up of 14 amino acids. How the authors handled the data: Amplified reference gene primers provided the basis for estimating nucleated cell counts. TCRdb keeps only in-frame clones here, not all; method: immunoSEQ multiplex PCR. V, J and clone size derive from that table, while D and trimming were established from the DNA sequence. The sample has fewer than 100,000 clones, 75% to 95% seen once. Sequencing used peripheral blood. The TCR sequence derives from a woman of 80 years or more with acute or convalescent COVID-19. The genes are TRBV21-1 and TRBJ2-7; the table's D call of TRBD1 was not tested on the DNA. TRBV21-1 is annotated as a pseudogene. The CDR3 here is CASSKVGQNYEQYF. CDR3 DNA sequence: TGTGCCAGCAGCAAAGTGGGACAGAACTACGAGCAGTACTTC.